This T cell receptor (beta chain) was identified during a study of blood T cell repertoires in COVID-19. The CDR3 sequence is 21 residues long. The V gene lost 5 bases and the J gene lost 1 base, with 30 bases spanning the gap. From germline, CDR1 is MNHGY and CDR2 SVAAGI. Clones were sequenced by immunoSEQ multiplex PCR, and TCRdb holds only the in-frame ones, with some missing. The repertoire holds about 130,000 clones, with under 90% as singletons. This receptor was identified in a woman aged 55-69 years with active or convalescent COVID-19. The sequenced material came from peripheral blood. The chain combines TRBV6-9 with TRBJ1-5, with D perhaps matching TRBD1 (5 bases). Written as DNA, the CDR3 is TGTGCCAGCAGTGCGCCTCGACGTCGGACAACGCGTCCACTCAGCAATCAGCCCCAGCATTTT. Protein product: CASSAPRRRTTRPLSNQPQHF.